The 5 T cell receptor beta chains below all came from one sample that was sequenced in a study of CD4 T cell repertoires in COVID-19. The assay was immunoSEQ multiplex PCR, and TCRdb's table has in-frame clones only and misses some. Altogether approximately 75,000 clones are present, about 80% being singletons, with the ten largest covering 0.45% to 0.6%. The material was CD4+ T cells from peripheral blood, obtained after recovery from COVID-19. Every receptor here comes from a human donor who had COVID-19.

The J gene is TRBJ2-4, the V gene TRBV7-2, with D possibly being TRBD1 (5 bases). V was trimmed by 0 bases and J by 10 bases, leaving 19 bases between them. CDR1 is SGHTA, CDR2 FQGNSA, per germline. This CDR3 has 16 residues. The CDR3 bases are TGTGCCAGCAGCTTAGCTAAAGACAGAACCCCGGTGATTCAGTACTTC. Protein product: CASSLAKDRTPVIQYF.

CDR3 protein: CASSFNRGTNEKLFF. In DNA form, the CDR3 reads TGCGCCAGCAGCTTCAACAGGGGAACTAATGAAAAACTGTTTTTT. The rearrangement joins TRBV5-1 to TRBJ1-4, with 7 bases that match TRBD1. Germline CDR1 and CDR2: SGHRS and YFSETQ. CDR3 length: 15 residues. V dropped 2 bases and J dropped 1; count of bases not matched to a gene: 2.

The V gene is TRBV2, the J gene TRBJ2-2; 10 nucleotides match TRBD2. Trimming at V came to 3 bases and at J to 5 bases, leaving 9 bases not matched to a gene. The CDR3 loop spans 17 amino acids. Looked up from germline, CDR1 is SNHLY and CDR2 is FYNNEI. CDR3 residues: CASSDPAGGWATGELFF. The CDR3, as DNA: TGTGCCAGCAGTGATCCAGCGGGAGGGTGGGCGACCGGGGAGCTGTTTTTT.

The chain links TRBV13 to TRBJ1-2; D remains unclear. Germline CDR1 PRHDT, CDR2 FYEKMQ (reference sequence). The CDR3 loop spans 11 amino acids. Trimming left V 3 bases short and J 8 bases short, with 7 bases between. CDR3 loop: CASSFEGGYTF. The CDR3 DNA is TGTGCCAGCAGCTTTGAGGGAGGCTACACCTTC.

This clone showed up just once. This chain connects TRBV2 to TRBJ2-3; 7 bases line up with TRBD2. V lost 3 bases to trimming and J lost 1 base; unmatched junction nucleotides: 1. This CDR3 comprises 14 residues. The germline gives CDR1 SNHLY, CDR2 FYNNEI. CDR3 amino acids: CASSDRGGTDTQYF. The DNA of the CDR3 is TGTGCCAGCAGTGACCGGGGGGGCACAGATACGCAGTATTTT.